The sequence of this TCR beta chain was determined in a study of Ad26.COV2.S vaccination and SARS-CoV-2 variants. For this clone: Antigen: not known.

This table comes from immunoSEQ multiplex PCR, and its TCRdb copy is limited to in-frame clones, with some not included. The profile shows roughly 300,000 clones, 86% of them singletons. Study observations and caveats: Substantial breadth was reportedly displayed by spike-specific CD8+ and CD4+ T cell responses after vaccination. Participants in the vaccine arm had higher spike-specific TCR breadth; placebo recipients had lower.

Described treatment: around 19 received Ad26.COV2.S at low or high dose, single or two shots; roughly five received placebo; per-sample allocation not given. The samples were gathered on day 63 after the first injection of vaccine or placebo. J gave up 4 bases and V 5 bases, and 9 bases lay outside the gene matches. Germline V CDR1 and CDR2: MNHNY, SVGAGI (reference sequence). The CDR3 has 17 amino acids. The sequence was collected from a person between 18 and 65 years old who received the Ad26.COV2.S COVID-19 vaccine or a placebo. The rearrangement uses TRBV6-6 and TRBJ1-3; 12 bases are a match to TRBD1. Sample: peripheral blood, taken in a trial of Ad26.COV2.S vaccine versus placebo. CDR3 nucleotide sequence: TGTGCCAGCAGTCAGGGGACAGGGGGCTTTTGGGGAAACACCATATATTTT. This gives the protein CASSQGTGGFWGNTIYF.